These 6 T cell receptor beta chains came from one sample sequenced in a study of T cells expressing NK-cell markers. TCRdb re-called the 5' RACE reads; every CDR3 protein appears as one record, without DNA. The table for this sample gives around 550,000 distinct CDR3 sequences. Sequenced material: blood T cells: a sorted CD56 or NKG2C T cell subset, CD4+ or CD8+ T cells, or bulk PBMC T cells (not recorded which). The receptors here all came from a man in his late teens or twenties in good health.

V and J are TRBV4-3 and TRBJ2-6; TCRdb outputs TRBD1, but without DNA this stays unchecked. This CDR3 contains 16 residues. Germline-derived CDR1 and CDR2 are LGHNA and YSLEER. The CDR3 sequence is CASSQGQLAGANVLTF.

The chain couples TRBV27 to TRBJ2-3; TCRdb outputs TRBD1, but without DNA this stays unchecked. There are 16 residues in the CDR3. Looked up from germline, CDR1 is MNHEY and CDR2 is SMNVEV (reference sequence). The CDR3 sequence is CASSLSSGISTDTQYF.

CDR3 sequence: CASLPWGGGIDTQYF. V gene TRBV27 combines with J gene TRBJ2-3; TCRdb's D call, TRBD1, is unchecked because there is no DNA. The germline V gene encodes CDR1 MNHEY and CDR2 SMNVEV (reference sequence). This CDR3 region has 15 residues.

The CDR3 is CATAGTDIETQYF. This chain joins TRBV24-1 and TRBJ2-5; TCRdb's assignment of TRBD1 cannot be checked, as there is no DNA. Germline V CDR1 and CDR2: KGHDR, SFDVKD. The CDR3 runs to 13 residues.

The rearrangement links TRBV4-1 to TRBJ2-1; TCRdb calls TRBD2, which cannot be checked without DNA. The CDR3 is made up of 15 amino acids. CDR1 is MGHRA and CDR2 is YSYEKL in the germline V gene. The CDR3 sequence: CASSQASGSNLFKFF.

This chain connects TRBV11-2 to TRBJ2-1; TCRdb returns TRBD1, unconfirmable since there is no DNA. CDR1 is SGHAT and CDR2 is FQNNGV in the germline V gene. The CDR3 runs 13 residues. The CDR3 loop reads CASSLDRGYEQFF.